This TCR beta chain came from a study of vaccination effects on CD4 cells after COVID-19. The repertoire was sequenced with immunoSEQ multiplex PCR; TCRdb's copy has only in-frame clones and lacks some. The sample has roughly 42,000 clones; more than 60% are singletons. A word on this clone: Antigen: not known.

Pools of viral peptides were used by the ViraFEST assay to expand antigen-specific CD4+ T cells ahead of sequencing. On approximately day 9 of culture, CD4+ T cells were separated out. Vaccine recipients, nucleocapsid antibody negative, had no prior SARS-CoV-2 infection. A few million PBMC per well were cultured with 9 to 10 IU/ml IL-2 and roughly 10 ug/ml peptides. Days 3 and 7 were when half the medium was replaced with IL-2 medium. Study-level points and caveats: Convalescent patients were scarce, and early post-infection timepoints were absent. After vaccination of healthy people, only 1 of 255 vaccine-induced clones cross-reacted with common cold coronaviruses.

Germline V lookup: CDR1 SGHNT, CDR2 YYREEE (reference sequence). V was pared by 2 bases and J by 5 bases, with 8 bases between. The CDR3 totals 12 residues. This sample comprised CD4+ T cells from PBMCs cultured with HCoV-OC43 spike peptides, obtained before COVID-19 vaccination. Stated subset: HCoV-OC43 spike overlapping peptide pool stimulation. The chain uses TRBV5-4 and TRBJ2-7; D not certain. The receptor's source is a human donor who received a COVID-19 vaccine. The DNA for the CDR3 is TGTGCCAGCAGCTTCCCGCCCCACGAGCAGTACTTC. This sequence encodes CASSFPPHEQYF.